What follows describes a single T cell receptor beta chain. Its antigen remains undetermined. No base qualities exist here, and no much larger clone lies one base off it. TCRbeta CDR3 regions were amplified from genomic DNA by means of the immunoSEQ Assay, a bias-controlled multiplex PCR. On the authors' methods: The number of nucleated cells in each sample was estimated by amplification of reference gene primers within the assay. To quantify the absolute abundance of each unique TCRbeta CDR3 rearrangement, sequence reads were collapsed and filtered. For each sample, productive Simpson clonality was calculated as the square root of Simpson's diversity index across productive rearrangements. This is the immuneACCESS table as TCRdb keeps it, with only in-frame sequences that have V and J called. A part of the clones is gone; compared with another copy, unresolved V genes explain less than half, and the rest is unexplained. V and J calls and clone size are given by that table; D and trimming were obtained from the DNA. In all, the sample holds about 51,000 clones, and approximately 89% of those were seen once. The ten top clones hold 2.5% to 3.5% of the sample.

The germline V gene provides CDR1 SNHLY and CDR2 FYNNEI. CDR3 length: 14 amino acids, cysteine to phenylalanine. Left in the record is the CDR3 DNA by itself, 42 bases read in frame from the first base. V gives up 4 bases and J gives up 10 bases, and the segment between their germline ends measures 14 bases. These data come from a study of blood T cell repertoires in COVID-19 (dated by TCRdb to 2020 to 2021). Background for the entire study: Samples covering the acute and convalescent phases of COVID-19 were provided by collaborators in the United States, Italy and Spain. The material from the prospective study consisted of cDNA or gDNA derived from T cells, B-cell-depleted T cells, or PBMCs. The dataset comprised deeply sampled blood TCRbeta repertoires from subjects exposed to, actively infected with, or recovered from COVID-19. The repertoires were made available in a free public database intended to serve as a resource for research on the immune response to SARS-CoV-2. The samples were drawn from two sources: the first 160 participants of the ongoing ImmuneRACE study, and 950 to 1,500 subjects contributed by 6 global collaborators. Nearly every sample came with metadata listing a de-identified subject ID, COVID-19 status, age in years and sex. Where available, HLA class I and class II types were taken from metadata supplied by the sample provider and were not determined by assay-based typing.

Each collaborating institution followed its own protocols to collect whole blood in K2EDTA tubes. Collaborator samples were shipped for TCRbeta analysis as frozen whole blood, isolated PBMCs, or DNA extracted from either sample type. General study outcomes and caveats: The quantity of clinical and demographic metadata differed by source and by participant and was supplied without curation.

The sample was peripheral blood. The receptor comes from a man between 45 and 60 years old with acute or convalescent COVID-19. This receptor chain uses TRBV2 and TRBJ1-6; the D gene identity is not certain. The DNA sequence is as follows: TGTGCCAGCAGTGGGGCCAGGTTCAACTCACCCCTCCACTTT. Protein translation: CASSGARFNSPLHF.